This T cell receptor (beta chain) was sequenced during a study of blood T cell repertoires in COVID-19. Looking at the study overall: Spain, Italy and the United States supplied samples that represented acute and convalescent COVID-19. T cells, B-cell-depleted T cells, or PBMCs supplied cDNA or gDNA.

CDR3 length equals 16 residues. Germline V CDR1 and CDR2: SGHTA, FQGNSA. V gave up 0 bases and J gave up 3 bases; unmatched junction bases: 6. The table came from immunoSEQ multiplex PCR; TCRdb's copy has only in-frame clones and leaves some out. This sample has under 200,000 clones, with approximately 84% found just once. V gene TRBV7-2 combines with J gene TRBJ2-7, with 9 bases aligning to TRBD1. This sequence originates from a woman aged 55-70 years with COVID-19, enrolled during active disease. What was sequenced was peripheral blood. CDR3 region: CASSLAQGQGGYEQYF. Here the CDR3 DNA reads TGTGCCAGCAGCTTAGCGCAGGGACAGGGAGGCTACGAGCAGTACTTC.